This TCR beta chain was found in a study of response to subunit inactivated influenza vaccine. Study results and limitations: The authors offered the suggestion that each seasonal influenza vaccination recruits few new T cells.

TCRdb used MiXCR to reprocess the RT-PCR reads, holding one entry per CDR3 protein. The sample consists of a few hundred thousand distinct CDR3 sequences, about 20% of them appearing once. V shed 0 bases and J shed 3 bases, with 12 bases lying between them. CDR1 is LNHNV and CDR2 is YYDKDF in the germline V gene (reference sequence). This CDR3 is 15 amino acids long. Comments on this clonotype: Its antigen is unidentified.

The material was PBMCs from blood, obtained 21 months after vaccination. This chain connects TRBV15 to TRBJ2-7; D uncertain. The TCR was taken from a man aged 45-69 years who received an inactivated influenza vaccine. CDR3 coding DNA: TGTGCCACCAGCAGAGATCGGCTAGTGGACTACGAGCAGTACTTC. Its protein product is CATSRDRLVDYEQYF.